This T cell receptor beta chain was documented in a study of T cell repertoires in cytomegalovirus infection. Study in general: The public TCR beta signatures pointed to both CMV infection and matching HLA type.

Points from the study as a whole: Predominance within the ex vivo response was attributable to HLA-C-restricted CMV-specific TCR beta clonotypes.

In its sample, this clonotype was seen a few times. Its antigen remains unknown. TCRdb independently ran MiXCR on the reads; one entry per CDR3 protein. The table includes approximately 120,000 distinct CDR3 sequences, 25% to 35% detected once. This CDR3 comprises 15 residues. Germline loops: CDR1 MNHEY, CDR2 SVGAGI. With V trimmed by 0 bases and J by 0 bases, 0 bases remained unmatched. The material was CD8+ T cells from cultured PBMCs, obtained from culture after CMV antigen stimulation. The chain combines TRBV6-5 with TRBJ1-1; 8 bases map to TRBD1. The receptor's source is a human donor in good health (CMV status not recorded). Some clones in this sample may be carry-over from other donors' samples. This CDR3 is CASSYSTGVNTEAFF. The CDR3 DNA follows: TGTGCCAGCAGTTACTCGACAGGGGTGAACACTGAAGCTTTCTTT.